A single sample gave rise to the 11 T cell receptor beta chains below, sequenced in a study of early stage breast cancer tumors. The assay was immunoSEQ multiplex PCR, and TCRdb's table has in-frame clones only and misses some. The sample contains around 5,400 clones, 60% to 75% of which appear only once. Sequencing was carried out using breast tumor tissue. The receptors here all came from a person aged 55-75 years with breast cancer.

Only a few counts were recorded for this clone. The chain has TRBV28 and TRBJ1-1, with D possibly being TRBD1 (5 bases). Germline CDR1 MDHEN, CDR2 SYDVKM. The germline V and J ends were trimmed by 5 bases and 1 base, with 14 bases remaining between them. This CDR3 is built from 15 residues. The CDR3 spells CASSPTEGWNTEAFF. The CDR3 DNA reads TGTGCCAGCAGTCCAACCGAGGGGTGGAACACTGAAGCTTTCTTT. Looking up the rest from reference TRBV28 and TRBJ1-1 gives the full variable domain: DVKVTQSSRYLVKRTGEKVFLECVQDMDHENMFWYRQDPGLGLRLIYFSYDVKMKEKGDIPEGYSVSREKKERFSLILESASTNQTSMYLCASSPTEGWNTEAFFGQGTRLTVV.

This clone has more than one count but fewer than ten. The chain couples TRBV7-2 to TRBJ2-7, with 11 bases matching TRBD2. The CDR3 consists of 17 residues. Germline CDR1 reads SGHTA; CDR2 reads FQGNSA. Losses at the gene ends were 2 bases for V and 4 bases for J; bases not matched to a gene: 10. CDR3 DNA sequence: TGTGCCAGCAGCTTACACCCTCCGCTAGCGGGGGGTTACGAGCAGTACTTC. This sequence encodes CASSLHPPLAGGYEQYF.

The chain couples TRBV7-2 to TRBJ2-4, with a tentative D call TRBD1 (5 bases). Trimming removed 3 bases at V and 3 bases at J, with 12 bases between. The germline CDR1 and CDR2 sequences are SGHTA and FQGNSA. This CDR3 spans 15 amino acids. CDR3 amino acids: CASSFRGFSKNIQYF. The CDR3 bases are TGTGCCAGCAGCTTTAGGGGATTCAGCAAAAACATTCAGTACTTC. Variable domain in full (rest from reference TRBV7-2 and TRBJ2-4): GAGVSQSPSNKVTEKGKDVELRCDPISGHTALYWYRQSLGQGLEFLIYFQGNSAPDKSGLPSDRFSAERTGGSVSTLTIQRTQQEDSAVYLCASSFRGFSKNIQYFGAGTRLSVL.

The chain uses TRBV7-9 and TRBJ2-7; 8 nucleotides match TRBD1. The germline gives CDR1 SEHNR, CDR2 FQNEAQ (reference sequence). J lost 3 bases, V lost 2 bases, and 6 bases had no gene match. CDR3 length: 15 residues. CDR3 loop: CASSLSTGGVYEQYF. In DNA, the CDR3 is TGTGCCAGCAGCTTATCAACAGGGGGTGTCTACGAGCAGTACTTC.

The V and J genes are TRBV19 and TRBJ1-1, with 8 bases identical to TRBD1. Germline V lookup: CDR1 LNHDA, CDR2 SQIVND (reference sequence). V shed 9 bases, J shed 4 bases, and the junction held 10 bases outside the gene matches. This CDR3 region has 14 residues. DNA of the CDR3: TGTGCCAGCGCGGCAGGGGGCGGAGGCACTGAAGCTTTCTTT. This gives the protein CASAAGGGGTEAFF.

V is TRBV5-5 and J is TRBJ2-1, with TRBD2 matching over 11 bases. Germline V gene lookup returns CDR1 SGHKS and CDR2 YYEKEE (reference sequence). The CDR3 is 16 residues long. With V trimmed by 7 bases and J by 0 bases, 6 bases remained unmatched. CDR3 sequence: CASGLAGGSSYNEQFF. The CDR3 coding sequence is TGTGCCAGCGGGCTAGCGGGGGGTAGCTCCTACAATGAGCAGTTCTTC. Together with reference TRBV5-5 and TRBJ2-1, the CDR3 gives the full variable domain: DAGVTQSPTHLIKTRGQQVTLRCSPISGHKSVSWYQQVLGQGPQFIFQYYEKEERGRGNFPDRFSARQFPNYSSELNVNALLLGDSALYLCASGLAGGSSYNEQFFGPGTRLTVL.

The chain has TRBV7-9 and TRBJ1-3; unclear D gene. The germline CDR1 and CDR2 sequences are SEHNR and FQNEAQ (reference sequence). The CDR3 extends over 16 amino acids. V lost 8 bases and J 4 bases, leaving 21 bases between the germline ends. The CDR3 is CASHTGILDHGNTIYF. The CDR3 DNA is TGTGCCAGCCATACCGGGATTCTAGACCACGGAAACACCATATATTTT.

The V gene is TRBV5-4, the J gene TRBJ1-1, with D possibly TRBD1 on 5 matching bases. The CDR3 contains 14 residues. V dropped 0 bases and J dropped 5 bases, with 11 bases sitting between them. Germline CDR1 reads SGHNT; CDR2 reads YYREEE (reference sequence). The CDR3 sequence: CASSLEGWGTEAFF. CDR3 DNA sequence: TGTGCCAGCAGCTTGGAAGGGTGGGGGACTGAAGCTTTCTTT.

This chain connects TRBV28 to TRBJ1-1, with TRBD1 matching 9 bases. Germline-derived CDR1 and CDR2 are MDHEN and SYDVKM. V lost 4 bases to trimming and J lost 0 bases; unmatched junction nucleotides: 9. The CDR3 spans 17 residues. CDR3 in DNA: TGTGCCAGCAGTTCCCCCCGGGACAGGGATATGAACACTGAAGCTTTCTTT. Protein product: CASSSPRDRDMNTEAFF.

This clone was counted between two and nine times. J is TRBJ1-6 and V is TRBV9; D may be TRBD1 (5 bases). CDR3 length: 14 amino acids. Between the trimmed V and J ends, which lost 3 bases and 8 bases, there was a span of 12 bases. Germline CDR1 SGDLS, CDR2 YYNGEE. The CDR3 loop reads CASSAQAADSPLHF. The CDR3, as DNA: TGTGCCAGCAGCGCACAGGCGGCGGATTCACCCCTCCACTTT.

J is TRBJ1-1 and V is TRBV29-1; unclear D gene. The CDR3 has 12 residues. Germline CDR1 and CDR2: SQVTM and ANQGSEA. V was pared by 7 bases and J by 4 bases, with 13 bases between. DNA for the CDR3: TGCAGCGCCAGAACGGCGGGCACTGAAGCTTTCTTT. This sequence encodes CSARTAGTEAFF.